These 5 T cell receptor beta chains originate from one sample sequenced in a study of blood T cell repertoires in COVID-19. Only in-frame clones appear in the TCRdb table, and some are missing; sequencing was by immunoSEQ multiplex PCR. The sample lists a few hundred thousand clones; around nine tenths were seen once. The sample comprised PBMCs or T cells enriched from blood (not recorded which). These receptor sequences come from a woman in her sixties or seventies who had recovered from COVID-19.

CDR3 nucleotides: TGTGCCACCAGCAGAGGCCAGTACGAGCAGTACGTC. Encoded protein: CATSRGQYEQYV. The rearrangement uses TRBV15 and TRBJ2-7; D is unresolved. The V gene's germline CDR1 is LNHNV and CDR2 YYDKDF (reference sequence). V lost 1 base to trimming and J lost 4 bases, with 5 bases between them. The CDR3 length is 12 residues.

This clone has only a few counts. V is TRBV5-1 and J is TRBJ2-7; 7 nucleotides line up with TRBD1. CDR3 size: 15 residues. Germline V gene lookup returns CDR1 SGHRS and CDR2 YFSETQ. The V and J ends lost 0 bases and 2 bases, in that order; junction bases with no gene match: 5. In DNA, the CDR3 is TGCGCCAGCAGCTTGGTCAGGGGGTCCCCCTACGAGCAGTACGTC. Amino acid sequence: CASSLVRGSPYEQYV.

This sequence joins TRBV11-3 and TRBJ2-1; weak D call: TRBD2 (6 bases). Per germline, CDR1 SGHNT and CDR2 YENEEA. The CDR3 has 15 amino acids. The V end was cut by 0 bases, the J end by 8 bases, with 14 bases between. The CDR3: CASSLDAGGIYEQFF. Written as DNA, the CDR3 is TGTGCCAGCAGCTTAGATGCCGGAGGGATCTATGAGCAGTTCTTC.

The chain employs TRBV24-1 and TRBJ2-7, with D possibly matching TRBD1 (6 bases). This CDR3 is 14 amino acids long. Germline values: CDR1 KGHDR, CDR2 SFDVKD. V lost 3 bases to trimming and J lost 4 bases, with 12 bases between them. DNA for the CDR3: TGTGCCACCAGTGATGCACAGGGTTCTTACGAGCAGTACGTC. It yields the protein CATSDAQGSYEQYV.

V gene TRBV5-1 combines with J gene TRBJ2-3, with D uncertain. The CDR3 length is 16 residues. Germline V gives CDR1 SGHRS, CDR2 YFSETQ. Trimming stripped 0 bases from V and 6 bases from J, with 17 bases between. In nucleotides, the CDR3 is TGCGCCAGCAGCTTGGTGGAGACCCCACTGGCGGATACGCAGTATTTT. Its protein is CASSLVETPLADTQYF.